A selection of T cell receptor beta chains follows, all from one sample in a study of CD8 T cells in Susac syndrome. From the immunoSEQ multiplex PCR reads, TCRdb called clonotypes with MiXCR, one entry per CDR3 protein. Here the sample spans 150,000 to 160,000 distinct CDR3 sequences, approximately 94% being singletons. What was sequenced was CD8+ T cells from PBMCs. The source of these receptors is a human donor with multiple sclerosis. Both conserved end residues are part of each CDR3. D genes are given only for firm matches. The size entry is marked missing in some rows and otherwise reads once, few, many or a size class.

J gene,D gene,V gene,clone size,CDR3 length,CDR3 protein,CDR3 DNA
TRBJ2-5,TRBD2,TRBV4-1,.,16,CASSRAGGNRQETQYF,TGCGCCAGCAGTCGAGCGGGGGGGAACAGACAAGAGACCCAGTACTTC
TRBJ2-1,.,TRBV18,.,16,CASSLGIQGSTSEQFF,TGTGCCAGCTCACTGGGGATACAGGGATCTACGAGTGAGCAGTTCTTC
TRBJ2-7,TRBD1,TRBV30,.,14,CAWSSGTGSNEQYF,TGTGCCTGGAGCTCCGGGACAGGGAGTAACGAGCAGTACTTC
TRBJ1-4,TRBD1,TRBV5-1,.,15,CASSPQGAANEKLFF,TGCGCCAGCAGCCCTCAGGGGGCCGCTAATGAAAAACTGTTTTTT
TRBJ2-3,.,TRBV13,.,14,CASSLDRSVDTQYF,TGTGCCAGCAGCTTAGATCGCAGCGTAGATACGCAGTATTTT
TRBJ2-5,.,TRBV28,.,13,CASSPRGRQTQYF,TGTGCCAGCAGTCCCAGGGGTAGGCAGACCCAGTACTTC
TRBJ1-2,.,TRBV6-5,.,13,CASSGRANYGYTF,TGTGCCAGCAGCGGGAGGGCTAACTATGGCTACACCTTC
TRBJ1-1,.,TRBV30,.,13,CAWSGAGRLEAFF,TGTGCCTGGAGTGGTGCGGGACGGCTTGAAGCTTTCTTT
TRBJ1-1,.,TRBV19,.,17,CASSRTRDVSWNTEAFF,TGTGCCAGTAGTAGAACACGGGACGTGAGTTGGAACACTGAAGCTTTCTTT
TRBJ1-2,.,TRBV29-1,.,13,CSVRADGGYGYTF,TGCAGCGTCCGTGCTGATGGAGGTTATGGCTACACCTTC
TRBJ1-1,.,TRBV6-2/TRBV6-3,.,13,CAVGETSKTEAFF,TGTGCCGTGGGGGAGACCTCGAAAACTGAAGCTTTCTTT
TRBJ1-4,.,TRBV4-3,once,15,CASSQDGTSNEKLFF,TGCGCCAGCAGCCAAGATGGGACCTCAAATGAAAAACTGTTTTTT
TRBJ1-6,.,TRBV27,.,15,CASFPRAGEGSPLHF,TGTGCCAGCTTCCCCCGCGCGGGGGAAGGGTCACCCCTCCACTTT
TRBJ2-7,.,TRBV4-2,.,17,CASSQALFEGPTYEQYF,TGTGCCAGCAGCCAAGCCCTGTTTGAGGGTCCGACCTACGAGCAGTACTTC
TRBJ2-1,.,TRBV7-6,.,17,CASSPRPVRGSYNEQFF,TGTGCCAGCAGCCCTAGGCCGGTCAGGGGATCCTACAATGAGCAGTTCTTC
TRBJ1-6,.,TRBV28,.,14,CASSRRQANSPLHF,TGTGCCAGCAGCCGCCGACAGGCCAATTCACCCCTCCACTTT
TRBJ2-5,TRBD1,TRBV13,.,14,CASSVRDRQETQYF,TGTGCCAGCAGCGTCCGGGACAGACAAGAGACCCAGTACTTC
TRBJ1-2,.,TRBV7-2,.,13,CASSYAPREGYTF,TGTGCCAGCAGCTACGCCCCTCGGGAGGGCTACACCTTC
TRBJ2-7,TRBD2,TRBV12-3/TRBV12-4,.,15,CASTGLAGARREQYF,TGTGCCAGCACCGGACTAGCGGGGGCCCGGCGGGAGCAGTACTTC
TRBJ2-5,.,TRBV7-9,.,16,CASSPPPYGGEETQYF,TGTGCCAGCAGCCCCCCACCCTACGGGGGAGAAGAGACCCAGTACTTC
TRBJ1-2,.,TRBV3-1,.,14,CASSPEYRDDGYTF,TGTGCCAGCAGCCCCGAATACCGGGACGATGGCTACACCTTC
TRBJ2-1,.,TRBV14,.,13,CASSHGQYNEQFF,TGTGCCAGCAGCCACGGACAGTACAATGAGCAGTTCTTC
TRBJ2-7,.,TRBV23-1,.,17,CASSQSWRTENTYEQYF,TGCGCCAGCAGTCAATCATGGAGGACGGAAAACACCTACGAGCAGTACTTC
TRBJ2-4,.,TRBV6-1,once,16,CASSGRTVNAKNIQYF,TGTGCCAGCAGTGGACGGACAGTAAATGCCAAAAACATTCAGTACTTC
TRBJ1-2,.,TRBV27,.,13,CASSYPGGYGYTF,TGTGCCAGCAGTTACCCAGGAGGCTATGGCTACACCTTC
TRBJ1-4,.,TRBV7-9,.,14,CASSLTGTNEKLFF,TGTGCCAGCAGCTTAACGGGAACTAATGAAAAACTGTTTTTT
TRBJ1-1,.,TRBV14,.,15,CASSQASGRGLEAFF,TGTGCCAGCAGCCAAGCCTCGGGCAGGGGTCTTGAAGCTTTCTTT
TRBJ2-3,.,TRBV7-9,.,12,CASSFLVNTQYF,TGTGCCAGCAGCTTCCTCGTTAATACGCAGTATTTT
TRBJ1-2,.,TRBV7-9,.,13,CASSLSPSDGYTF,TGTGCCAGCAGCTTAAGCCCCAGCGATGGCTACACCTTC
TRBJ2-3,.,TRBV23-1,.,14,CASPRKRSTDTQYF,TGCGCCAGCCCTCGGAAGAGGAGCACAGATACGCAGTATTTT
TRBJ2-7,.,TRBV12-3/TRBV12-4,.,13,CASTRGISYEQYF,TGTGCCAGCACTAGGGGGATATCCTACGAGCAGTACTTC
TRBJ1-2,.,TRBV2,.,15,CASSPPRTLNYGYTF,TGTGCCAGCAGTCCGCCCCGGACCCTTAACTATGGCTACACCTTC
TRBJ1-1,.,TRBV11-1,.,13,CASSPLMGQEAFF,TGTGCCAGCAGCCCACTAATGGGGCAGGAAGCTTTCTTT
TRBJ2-5,TRBD2,TRBV9,.,18,CASSATRGSGGQQETQYF,TGTGCCAGCAGCGCGACCAGGGGTAGCGGGGGGCAACAAGAGACCCAGTACTTC
TRBJ2-7,TRBD1,TRBV29-1,.,13,CSVADRGIYEQYF,TGCAGCGTTGCCGACAGGGGGATCTACGAGCAGTACTTC
TRBJ2-1,TRBD1,TRBV29-1,.,14,CSGGTGETYNEQFF,TGCAGCGGTGGGACAGGGGAGACCTACAATGAGCAGTTCTTC
TRBJ2-1,.,TRBV5-6,once,12,CASGSGALGQFF,TGTGCCAGCGGATCCGGGGCCTTGGGGCAGTTCTTC
TRBJ1-2,TRBD1,TRBV13,.,14,CASSLTGGRTGYTF,TGTGCCAGCAGCCTGACAGGGGGTCGGACTGGCTACACCTTC
TRBJ2-7,.,TRBV27,.,16,CASSASRGGISYEQYF,TGTGCCAGCAGTGCCTCCAGGGGTGGCATCTCCTACGAGCAGTACTTC
TRBJ1-1,TRBD1,TRBV5-6,once,14,CASSWDSRDTEAFF,TGTGCCAGCAGCTGGGACAGTAGGGACACTGAAGCTTTCTTT
TRBJ2-3,TRBD2,TRBV25-1,.,17,CASSELGAGPRTDTQYF,TGTGCCAGCAGTGAACTGGGAGCGGGGCCTCGCACAGATACGCAGTATTTT
TRBJ2-5,TRBD2,TRBV7-9,.,15,CASSPSGGNQETQYF,TGTGCCAGCAGCCCTAGCGGGGGGAACCAAGAGACCCAGTACTTC
TRBJ1-5,.,TRBV13,.,15,CASSLGTVGAGAQHF,TGTGCCAGCAGCTTAGGAACCGTCGGAGCGGGGGCCCAGCATTTT
TRBJ1-2,.,TRBV25-1,.,11,CATLGLGGYTF,TGTGCCACCCTGGGGTTGGGTGGCTACACCTTC
TRBJ2-2,.,TRBV20-1,.,15,CSARSKGTYTGELFF,TGCAGTGCTAGGAGTAAAGGGACCTACACCGGGGAGCTGTTTTTT
TRBJ1-5,.,TRBV4-2,.,15,CASSQDRGWNQPQHF,TGTGCCAGCAGCCAAGACAGGGGTTGGAATCAGCCCCAGCATTTT
TRBJ2-7,.,TRBV20-1,.,11,CSARLGYEQYF,TGCAGTGCTAGACTCGGATACGAGCAGTACTTC
TRBJ1-5,.,TRBV27,once,16,CASSRDPGSSNQPQHF,TGTGCCAGCAGTCGTGACCCAGGGTCGAGCAATCAGCCCCAGCATTTT
TRBJ2-5,.,TRBV2,.,10,CASRGRTQYF,TGTGCCAGCCGAGGACGGACCCAGTACTTC
TRBJ2-7,.,TRBV4-2,.,13,CASSQGGHYEQYF,TGTGCCAGCAGCCAAGGGGGACATTACGAGCAGTACTTC
TRBJ1-2,.,TRBV29-1,.,14,CSDTPGESDYGYTF,TGCAGCGACACCCCGGGGGAATCGGACTATGGCTACACCTTC
TRBJ2-2,.,TRBV12-3/TRBV12-4,.,15,CASSIQGWDTGELFF,TGTGCCAGCAGCATACAGGGTTGGGACACCGGGGAGCTGTTTTTT
TRBJ2-7,.,TRBV5-1,.,14,CASSLVTQSYEQYF,TGCGCCAGCAGCTTGGTAACCCAGTCCTACGAGCAGTACTTC